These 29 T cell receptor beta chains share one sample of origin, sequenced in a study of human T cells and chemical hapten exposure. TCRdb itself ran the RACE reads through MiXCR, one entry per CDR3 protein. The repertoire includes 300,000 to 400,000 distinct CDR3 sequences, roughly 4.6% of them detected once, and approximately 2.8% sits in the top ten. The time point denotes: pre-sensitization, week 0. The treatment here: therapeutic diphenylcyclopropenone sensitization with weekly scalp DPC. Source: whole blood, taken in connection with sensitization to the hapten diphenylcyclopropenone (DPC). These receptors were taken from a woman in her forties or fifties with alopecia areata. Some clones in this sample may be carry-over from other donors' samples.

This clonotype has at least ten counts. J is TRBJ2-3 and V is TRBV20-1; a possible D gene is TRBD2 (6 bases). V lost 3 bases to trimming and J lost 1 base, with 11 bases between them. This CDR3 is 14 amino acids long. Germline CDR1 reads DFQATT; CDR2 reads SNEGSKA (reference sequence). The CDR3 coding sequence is TGCAGTGCTAGGACGCCTAGCGGCACAGATACGCAGTATTTT. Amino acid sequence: CSARTPSGTDTQYF.

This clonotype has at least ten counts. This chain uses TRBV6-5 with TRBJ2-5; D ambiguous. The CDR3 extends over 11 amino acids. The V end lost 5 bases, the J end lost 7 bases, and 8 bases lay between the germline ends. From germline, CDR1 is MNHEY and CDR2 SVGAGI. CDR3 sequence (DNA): TGTGCCAGCAGTGCCAGTGGGACCCAGTACTTC. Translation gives CASSASGTQYF.

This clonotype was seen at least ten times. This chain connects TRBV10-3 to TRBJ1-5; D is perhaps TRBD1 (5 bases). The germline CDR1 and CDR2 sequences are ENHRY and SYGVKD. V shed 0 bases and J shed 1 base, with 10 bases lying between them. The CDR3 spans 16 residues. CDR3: CAISESVGGSNQPQHF. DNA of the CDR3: TGTGCCATCAGTGAGTCGGTCGGGGGAAGCAATCAGCCCCAGCATTTT.

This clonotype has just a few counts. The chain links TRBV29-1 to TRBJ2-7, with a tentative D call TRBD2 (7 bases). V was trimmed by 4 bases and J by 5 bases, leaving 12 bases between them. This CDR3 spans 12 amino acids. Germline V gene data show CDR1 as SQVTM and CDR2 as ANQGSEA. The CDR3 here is CSVGQGRDEQYF. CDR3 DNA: TGCAGCGTTGGGCAGGGGAGGGACGAGCAGTACTTC.

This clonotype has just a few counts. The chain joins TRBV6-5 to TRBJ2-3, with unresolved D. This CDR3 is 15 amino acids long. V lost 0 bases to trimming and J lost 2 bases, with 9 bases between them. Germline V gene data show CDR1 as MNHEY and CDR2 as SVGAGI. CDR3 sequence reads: CASSYSTGNTDTQYF. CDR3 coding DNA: TGTGCCAGCAGTTACTCGACCGGAAACACAGATACGCAGTATTTT.

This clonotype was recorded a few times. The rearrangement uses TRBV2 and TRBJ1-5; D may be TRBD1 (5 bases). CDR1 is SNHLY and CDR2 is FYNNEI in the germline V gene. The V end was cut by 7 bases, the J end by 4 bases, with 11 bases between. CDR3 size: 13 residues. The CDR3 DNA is TGTGCCAGCACGGGACGGGAGAATCAGCCCCAGCATTTT. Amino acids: CASTGRENQPQHF. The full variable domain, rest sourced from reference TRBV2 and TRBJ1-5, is EPEVTQTPSHQVTQMGQEVILRCVPISNHLYFYWYRQILGQKVEFLVSFYNNEISEKSEIFDDQFSVERPDGSNFTLKIRSTKLEDSAMYFCASTGRENQPQHFGDGTRLSIL.

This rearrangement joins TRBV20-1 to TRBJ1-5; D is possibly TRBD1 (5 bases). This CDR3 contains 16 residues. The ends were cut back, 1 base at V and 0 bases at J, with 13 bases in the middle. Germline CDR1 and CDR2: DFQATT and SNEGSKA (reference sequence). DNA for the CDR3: TGCAGTGCTAGAGGTCCCCGGGGGTTTAGCAATCAGCCCCAGCATTTT. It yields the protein CSARGPRGFSNQPQHF.

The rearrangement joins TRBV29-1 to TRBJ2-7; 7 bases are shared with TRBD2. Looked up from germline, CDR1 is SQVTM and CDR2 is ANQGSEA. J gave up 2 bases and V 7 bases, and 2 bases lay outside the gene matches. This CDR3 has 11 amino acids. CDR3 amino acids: CSAGLAYEQYF. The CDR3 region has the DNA TGCAGCGCTGGACTAGCCTACGAGCAGTACTTC.

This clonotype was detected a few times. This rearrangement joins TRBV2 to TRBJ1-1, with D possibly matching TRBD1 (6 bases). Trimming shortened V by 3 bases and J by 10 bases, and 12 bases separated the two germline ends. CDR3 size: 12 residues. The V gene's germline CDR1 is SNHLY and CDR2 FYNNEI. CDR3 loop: CASSDPTGGAFF. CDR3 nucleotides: TGTGCCAGCAGTGATCCGACAGGCGGAGCTTTCTTT.

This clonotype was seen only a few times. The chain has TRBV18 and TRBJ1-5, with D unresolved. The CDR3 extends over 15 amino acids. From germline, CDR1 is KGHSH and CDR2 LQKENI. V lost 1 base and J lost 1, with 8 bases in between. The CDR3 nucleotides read TGTGCCAGCTCACCACGCGGGGAGAGCAATCAGCCCCAGCATTTT. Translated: CASSPRGESNQPQHF.

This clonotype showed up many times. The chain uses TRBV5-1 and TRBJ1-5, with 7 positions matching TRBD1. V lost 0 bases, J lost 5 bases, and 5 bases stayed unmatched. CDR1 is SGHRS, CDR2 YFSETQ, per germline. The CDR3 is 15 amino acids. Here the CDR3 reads CASSLAGTEYQPQHF. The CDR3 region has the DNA TGCGCCAGCAGCTTGGCCGGGACAGAGTATCAGCCCCAGCATTTT.

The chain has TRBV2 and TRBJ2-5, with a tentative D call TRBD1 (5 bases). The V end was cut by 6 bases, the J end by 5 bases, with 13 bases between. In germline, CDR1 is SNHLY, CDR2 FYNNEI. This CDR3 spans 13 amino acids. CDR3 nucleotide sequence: TGTGCCAGCAGCCCAGGGCAGTCGGAGACCCAGTACTTC. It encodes CASSPGQSETQYF.

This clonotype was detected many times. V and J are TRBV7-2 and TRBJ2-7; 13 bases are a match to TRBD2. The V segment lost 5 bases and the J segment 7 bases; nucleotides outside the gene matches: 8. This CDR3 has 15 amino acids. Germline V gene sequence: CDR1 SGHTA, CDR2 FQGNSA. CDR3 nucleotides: TGTGCCAGCAGCCACGGACTAGCGGGAGACAGAGAGCAGTACTTC. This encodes CASSHGLAGDREQYF.

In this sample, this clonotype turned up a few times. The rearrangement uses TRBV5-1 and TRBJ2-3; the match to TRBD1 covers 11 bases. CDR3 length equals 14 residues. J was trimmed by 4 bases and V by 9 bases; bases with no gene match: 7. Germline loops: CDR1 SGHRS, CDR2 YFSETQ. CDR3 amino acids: CATGTGGIPDTQYF. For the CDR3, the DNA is TGCGCCACCGGGACAGGGGGTATCCCAGATACGCAGTATTTT.

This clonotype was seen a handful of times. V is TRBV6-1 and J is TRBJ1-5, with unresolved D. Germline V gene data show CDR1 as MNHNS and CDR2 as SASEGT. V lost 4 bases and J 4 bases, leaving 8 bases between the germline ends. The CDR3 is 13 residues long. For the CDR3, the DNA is TGTGCCAGCAGTGGGGAGGAGAATCAGCCCCAGCATTTT. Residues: CASSGEENQPQHF.

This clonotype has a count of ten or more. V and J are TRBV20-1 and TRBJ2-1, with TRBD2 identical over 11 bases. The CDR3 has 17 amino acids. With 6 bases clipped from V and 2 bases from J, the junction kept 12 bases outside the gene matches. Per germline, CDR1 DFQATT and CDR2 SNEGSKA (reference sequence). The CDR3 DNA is TGCAGTGCGCAAAAGGGGGGACTAGCGGCAACCTACAATGAGCAGTTCTTC. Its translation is CSAQKGGLAATYNEQFF.

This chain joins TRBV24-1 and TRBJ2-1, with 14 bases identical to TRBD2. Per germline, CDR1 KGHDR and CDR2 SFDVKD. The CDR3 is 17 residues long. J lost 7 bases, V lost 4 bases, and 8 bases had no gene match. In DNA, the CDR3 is TGTGCCACCAGTGACTTCACCTGGACTAGCGGGAGGAATGAGCAGTTCTTC. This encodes CATSDFTWTSGRNEQFF.

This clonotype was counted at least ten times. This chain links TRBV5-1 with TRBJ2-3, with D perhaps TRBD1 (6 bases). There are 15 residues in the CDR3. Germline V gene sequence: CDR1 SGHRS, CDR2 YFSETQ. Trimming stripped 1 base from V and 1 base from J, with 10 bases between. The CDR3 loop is CASSLWKGGTDTQYF. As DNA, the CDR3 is TGCGCCAGCAGCTTGTGGAAGGGGGGCACAGATACGCAGTATTTT.

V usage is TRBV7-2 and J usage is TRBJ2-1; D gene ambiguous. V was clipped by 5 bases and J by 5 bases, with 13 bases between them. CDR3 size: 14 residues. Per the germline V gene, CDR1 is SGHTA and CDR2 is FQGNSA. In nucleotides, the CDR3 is TGTGCCAGCAGCCCAACTTATAGTGACAATGAGCAGTTCTTC. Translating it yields CASSPTYSDNEQFF.

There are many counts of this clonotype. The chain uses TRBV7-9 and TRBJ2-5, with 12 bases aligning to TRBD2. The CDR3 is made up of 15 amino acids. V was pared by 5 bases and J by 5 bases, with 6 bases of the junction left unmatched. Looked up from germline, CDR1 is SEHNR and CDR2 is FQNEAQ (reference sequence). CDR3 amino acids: CASSPRLAGVETQYF. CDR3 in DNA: TGTGCCAGCAGCCCGCGACTAGCGGGAGTGGAGACCCAGTACTTC.

The CDR3 protein is CASSQPGLAGDTGELFF. In DNA form, the CDR3 reads TGCGCCAGCAGCCAACCTGGACTAGCGGGAGACACCGGGGAGCTGTTTTTT. This chain joins TRBV4-3 and TRBJ2-2; 13 nucleotides match TRBD2. Germline assignment: CDR1 LGHNA and CDR2 YSLEER. The V gene end was trimmed by 2 bases and the J gene end by 3 bases; junction bases not matched to a gene: 3. The CDR3 loop spans 17 amino acids.

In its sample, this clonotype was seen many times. The CDR3 bases are TGTGCCAGCAGCCCAGCCCGACCCTACGAGCAGTACTTC. Translation gives CASSPARPYEQYF. The J gene is TRBJ2-7, the V gene TRBV7-9, with D unclear. The CDR3 runs to 13 residues. V was trimmed by 5 bases and J by 2 bases, leaving 10 bases between them. In germline, CDR1 is SEHNR, CDR2 FQNEAQ (reference sequence).

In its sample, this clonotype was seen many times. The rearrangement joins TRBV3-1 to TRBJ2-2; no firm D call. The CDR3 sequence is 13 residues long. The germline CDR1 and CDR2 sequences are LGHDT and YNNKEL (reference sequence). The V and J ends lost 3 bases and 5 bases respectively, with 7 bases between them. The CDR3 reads CASSHRRTGELFF. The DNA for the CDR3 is TGTGCCAGCAGCCATAGGCGGACCGGGGAGCTGTTTTTT.

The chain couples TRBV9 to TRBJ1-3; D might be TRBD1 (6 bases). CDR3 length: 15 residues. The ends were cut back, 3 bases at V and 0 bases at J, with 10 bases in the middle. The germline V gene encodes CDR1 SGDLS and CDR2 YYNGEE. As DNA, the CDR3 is TGTGCCAGCAGCGCAGACAGGAGCTCTGGAAACACCATATATTTT. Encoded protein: CASSADRSSGNTIYF. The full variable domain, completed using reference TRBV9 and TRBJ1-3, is DSGVTQTPKHLITATGQRVTLRCSPRSGDLSVYWYQQSLDQGLQFLIQYYNGEERAKGNILERFSAQQFPDLHSELNLSSLELGDSALYFCASSADRSSGNTIYFGEGSWLTVV.

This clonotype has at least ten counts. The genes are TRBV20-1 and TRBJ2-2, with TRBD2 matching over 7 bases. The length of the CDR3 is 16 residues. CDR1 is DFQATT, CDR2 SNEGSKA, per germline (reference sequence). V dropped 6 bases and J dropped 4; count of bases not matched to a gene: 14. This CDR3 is CSAPGGGSLGTGELFF. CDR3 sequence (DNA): TGCAGTGCCCCCGGCGGCGGGAGTTTGGGCACCGGGGAGCTGTTTTTT.

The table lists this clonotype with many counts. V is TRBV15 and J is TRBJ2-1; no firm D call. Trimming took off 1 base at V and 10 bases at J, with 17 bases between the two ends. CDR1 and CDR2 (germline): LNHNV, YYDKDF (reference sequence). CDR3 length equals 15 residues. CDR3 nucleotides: TGTGCCACCAGCAGAGTCCTTGACCCGCAATGGGAGCAGTTCTTC. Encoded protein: CATSRVLDPQWEQFF.

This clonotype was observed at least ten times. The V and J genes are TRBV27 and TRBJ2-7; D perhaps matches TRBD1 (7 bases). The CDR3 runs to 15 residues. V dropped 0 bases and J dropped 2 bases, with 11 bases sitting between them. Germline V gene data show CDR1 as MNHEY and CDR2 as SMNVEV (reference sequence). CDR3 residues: CASSLSSRGAYEQYF. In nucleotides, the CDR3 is TGTGCCAGCAGTTTATCGTCCAGGGGGGCCTACGAGCAGTACTTC.

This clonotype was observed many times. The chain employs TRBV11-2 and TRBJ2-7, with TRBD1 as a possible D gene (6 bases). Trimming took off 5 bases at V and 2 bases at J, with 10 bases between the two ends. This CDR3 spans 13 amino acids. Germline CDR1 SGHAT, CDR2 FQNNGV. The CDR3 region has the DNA TGTGCCAGCAGCCGGGACACCGCCTACGAGCAGTACTTC. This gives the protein CASSRDTAYEQYF.

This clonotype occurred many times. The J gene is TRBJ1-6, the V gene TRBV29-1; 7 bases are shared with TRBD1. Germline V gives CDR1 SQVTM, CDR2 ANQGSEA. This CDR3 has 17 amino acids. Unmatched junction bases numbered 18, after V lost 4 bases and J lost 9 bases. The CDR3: CSVAPPTESGGGSPLHF. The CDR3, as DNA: TGCAGCGTTGCCCCACCTACGGAGTCAGGGGGAGGTTCACCCCTCCACTTT.